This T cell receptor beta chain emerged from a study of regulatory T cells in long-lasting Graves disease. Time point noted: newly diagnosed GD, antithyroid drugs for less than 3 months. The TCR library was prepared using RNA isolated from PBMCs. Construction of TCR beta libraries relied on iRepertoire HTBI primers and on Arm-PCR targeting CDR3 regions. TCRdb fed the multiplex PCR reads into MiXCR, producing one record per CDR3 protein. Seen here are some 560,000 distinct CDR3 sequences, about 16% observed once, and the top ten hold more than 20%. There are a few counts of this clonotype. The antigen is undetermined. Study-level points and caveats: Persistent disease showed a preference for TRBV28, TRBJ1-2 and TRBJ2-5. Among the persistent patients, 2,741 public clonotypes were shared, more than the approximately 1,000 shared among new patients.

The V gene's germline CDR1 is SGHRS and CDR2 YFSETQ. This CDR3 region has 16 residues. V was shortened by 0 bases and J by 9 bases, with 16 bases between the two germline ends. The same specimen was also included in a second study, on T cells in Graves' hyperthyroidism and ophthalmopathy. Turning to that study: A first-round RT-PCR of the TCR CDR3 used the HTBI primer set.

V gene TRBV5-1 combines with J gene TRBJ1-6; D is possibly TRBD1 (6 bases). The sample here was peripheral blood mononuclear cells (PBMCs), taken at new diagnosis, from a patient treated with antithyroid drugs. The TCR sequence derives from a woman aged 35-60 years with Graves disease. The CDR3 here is CASSLAGALSFSPLHF. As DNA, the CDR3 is TGCGCCAGCAGCTTGGCGGGGGCTCTTTCGTTTTCACCCCTCCACTTT.